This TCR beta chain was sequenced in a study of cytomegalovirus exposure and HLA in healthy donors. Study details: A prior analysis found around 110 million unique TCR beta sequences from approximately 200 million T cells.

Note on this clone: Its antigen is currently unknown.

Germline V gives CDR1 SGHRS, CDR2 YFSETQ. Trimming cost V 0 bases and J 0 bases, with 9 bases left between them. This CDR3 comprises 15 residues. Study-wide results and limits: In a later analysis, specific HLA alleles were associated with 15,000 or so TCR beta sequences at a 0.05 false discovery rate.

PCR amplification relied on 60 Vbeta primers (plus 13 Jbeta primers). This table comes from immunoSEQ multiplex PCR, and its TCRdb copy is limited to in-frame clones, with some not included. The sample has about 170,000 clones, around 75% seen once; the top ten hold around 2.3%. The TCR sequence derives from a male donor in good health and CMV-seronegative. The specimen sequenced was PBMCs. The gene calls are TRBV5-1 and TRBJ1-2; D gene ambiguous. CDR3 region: CASSLDASPNYGYTF. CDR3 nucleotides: TGCGCCAGCAGCTTGGACGCCAGTCCTAACTATGGCTACACCTTC.